The 6 T cell receptor beta chains listed next were all sequenced from one sample in a study of T cells in localized non-small cell lung cancer. This table comes from immunoSEQ multiplex PCR, and its TCRdb copy is limited to in-frame clones, with some not included. In the table there are tens of thousands of clones, about 83% of which are singletons. The material was PBMCs, obtained before any cancer treatment. The receptor set was obtained from a woman aged 40 to 75 with stage II squamous cell lung carcinoma.

The rearrangement joins TRBV6-1 to TRBJ1-1, with TRBD1 matching over 7 bases. V lost 4 bases, J lost 5 bases, and 16 bases stayed unmatched. Germline V gives CDR1 MNHNS, CDR2 SASEGT. This CDR3 is built from 17 residues. The CDR3 DNA reads TGTGCCAGCAGTGGGGCCCCGTCGACAGGGTGGGGGACTGAAGCTTTCTTT. This codes for CASSGAPSTGWGTEAFF.

The chain couples TRBV7-2 to TRBJ2-3; a possible D gene is TRBD1 (6 bases). This CDR3 region has 17 residues. CDR1 is SGHTA, CDR2 FQGNSA, per germline. Trimming left V 2 bases short and J 1 base short, with 16 bases between. As DNA, the CDR3 is TGTGCCAGCAGCTTAACCCCAGGGGCGGGTGGCACAGATACGCAGTATTTT. Translated, it gives CASSLTPGAGGTDTQYF. The entire variable domain, with the rest obtained from reference TRBV7-2 and TRBJ2-3, is as follows: GAGVSQSPSNKVTEKGKDVELRCDPISGHTALYWYRQSLGQGLEFLIYFQGNSAPDKSGLPSDRFSAERTGGSVSTLTIQRTQQEDSAVYLCASSLTPGAGGTDTQYFGPGTRLTVL.

The count of this clone is one. V usage is TRBV5-4 and J usage is TRBJ2-7, with 11 bases aligning to TRBD2. Per the germline V gene, CDR1 is SGHNT and CDR2 is YYREEE (reference sequence). With 2 bases clipped from V and 2 bases from J, the junction kept 6 bases outside the gene matches. The CDR3 length is 16 residues. The CDR3 sequence: CASSFPTSGNPYEQYF. DNA of the CDR3: TGTGCCAGCAGCTTCCCGACTAGCGGGAACCCCTACGAGCAGTACTTC.

With respect to this clone: Sequence at one end of the junction differs from germline and may be a read error. The chain carries TRBV28 and TRBJ1-2, with D hard to call. Germline V lookup: CDR1 MDHEN, CDR2 SYDVKM. The CDR3 is 11 residues long. CDR3 loop: CASSESQEMIF. The CDR3 coding sequence is TGTGCCAGCAGTGAGTCCCAGGAGATGATCTTC.

CDR3 in amino acids: CASSEGGTKGYTF. The CDR3 DNA follows: TGTGCCAGCAGTGAAGGGGGGACAAAGGGCTACACCTTC. This chain joins TRBV2 and TRBJ1-2; TRBD1 is a possible D gene (6 bases). The V gene's germline CDR1 is SNHLY and CDR2 FYNNEI. This CDR3 is 13 amino acids long. V dropped 1 base and J dropped 8 bases, with 11 bases sitting between them.

The CDR3 region has the DNA TGTGCCAGCAGCTACCTGGGCTCCTACAATGAGCAGTTCTTC. Residues: CASSYLGSYNEQFF. The genes are TRBV14 and TRBJ2-1; no reliable D call. Germline V lookup: CDR1 SGHDN, CDR2 FVKESK. V shed 5 bases and J shed 0 bases, with 8 bases lying between them. This CDR3 is built from 14 residues.